The TCR beta chain described here comes from a study of identical twins. Notes on the study in general: The study found that models underestimated out-of-frame TCR alpha sharing in monozygotic twins. Abundant beta clonotypes from cord blood had fewer insertions, unlike memory repertoires, which showed none.

As to this clonotype: Its antigen is unidentified.

TCRdb re-called the 5' RACE reads with MiXCR, one entry per CDR3 protein. The sample records approximately 1.8 million distinct CDR3 sequences, under 35% being singletons. The CDR3 is 15 residues long. Trimming took off 3 bases at V and 2 bases at J, with 12 bases between the two ends. CDR1 is MNHNS and CDR2 is SASEGT in the germline V gene. The source of this sequence is a newborn girl in good health. The chain is built from TRBV6-1 and TRBJ2-3; tentative D call: TRBD2 (5 bases). Sequencing was carried out using cord blood. The CDR3 protein is CASSERAGVTDTQYF. As DNA, the CDR3 is TGTGCCAGCAGTGAGAGGGCAGGAGTCACAGATACGCAGTATTTT.